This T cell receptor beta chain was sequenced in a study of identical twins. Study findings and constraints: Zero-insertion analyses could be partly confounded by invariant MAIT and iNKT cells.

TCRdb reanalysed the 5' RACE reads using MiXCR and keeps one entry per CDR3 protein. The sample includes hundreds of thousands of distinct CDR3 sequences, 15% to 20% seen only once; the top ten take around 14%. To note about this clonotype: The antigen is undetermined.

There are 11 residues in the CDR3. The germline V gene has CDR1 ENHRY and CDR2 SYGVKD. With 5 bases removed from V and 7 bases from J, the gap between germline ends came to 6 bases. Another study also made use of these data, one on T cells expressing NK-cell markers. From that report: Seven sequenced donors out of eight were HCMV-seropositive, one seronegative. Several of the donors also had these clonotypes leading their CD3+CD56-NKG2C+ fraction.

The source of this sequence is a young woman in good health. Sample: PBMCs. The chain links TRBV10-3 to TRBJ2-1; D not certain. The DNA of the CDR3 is TGTGCCATCAGTAACCTTAATGAGCAGTTCTTC. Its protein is CAISNLNEQFF.